A single sample gave rise to the 25 T cell receptor beta chains below, sequenced in a study of shared clonotypes between healthy human individuals (dated by TCRdb to about 2020). CD8 naive samples were CD45RO-negative cells positively selected for CCR7, giving a CD45RA+CCR7+ population that excluded TemRA cells. The method behind the library was the immunoSEQ multiplex PCR assay. Not all clones reach the TCRdb copy of this immuneACCESS table, which keeps in-frame sequences only. Checked studies attribute under half of the gap to unresolved V genes and leave the rest unexplained. The sample table contains about 2.1 million clones; only one count was recorded for 85% to 95% of them. The biggest ten clones account for 1.5% to 2% of the sample. The sample consisted of naive CD8+ T cells from PBMCs. This specimen's cell subset or site label, per the study, means: CD45RA+CCR7+. These TCRs come from a man aged 18 to 30 in good health. Some clones in this sample may be carry-over from other donors' samples.

This chain links TRBV9 with TRBJ2-7; 13 nucleotides match TRBD2. With 4 bases clipped from V and 4 bases from J, the junction kept 5 bases outside the gene matches. This CDR3 is 15 amino acids long. Germline lookup yields CDR1 SGDLS and CDR2 YYNGEE. The CDR3 coding sequence is TGTGCCAGCAGCCCCACTAGCGGGAGGGGATACGAGCAGTACTTC. Encoded protein: CASSPTSGRGYEQYF.

The chain joins TRBV7-6 to TRBJ1-1; the match to TRBD1 covers 12 bases. The trim removed 2 bases at V and 6 bases at J, leaving 7 bases unmatched. CDR3 length: 16 residues. Germline CDR1 reads SGHVS; CDR2 reads FNYEAQ. The CDR3 DNA is TGTGCCAGCAGCTTATACCCGGGACAGGGGGCCTCTGAAGCTTTCTTT. This sequence encodes CASSLYPGQGASEAFF.

The chain links TRBV28 to TRBJ1-1; 7 bases agree with TRBD1. V dropped 5 bases and J dropped 4; count of bases not matched to a gene: 7. The CDR3 has 14 residues. Looked up from germline, CDR1 is MDHEN and CDR2 is SYDVKM. The CDR3 nucleotides read TGTGCCAGCAGTCCTCGGACAGGAGCCACTGAAGCTTTCTTT. Translating gives CASSPRTGATEAFF.

The V call is TRBV7-6, the J call TRBJ2-1; D perhaps matches TRBD1 (5 bases). The CDR3 contains 16 residues. V was pared by 3 bases and J by 2 bases, with 14 bases between. The germline V gene encodes CDR1 SGHVS and CDR2 FNYEAQ. Written as DNA, the CDR3 is TGTGCCAGCAGCTTCGAAGGGGCGGTTACCTACAATGAGCAGTTCTTC. Protein sequence: CASSFEGAVTYNEQFF.

In the case of this clone: Other DNA sequences of this sample code for an identical CDR3. V gene TRBV5-6 combines with J gene TRBJ2-7; maybe TRBD2 (5 bases). The CDR3 runs to 13 residues. Germline V gene lookup returns CDR1 SGHDT and CDR2 YYEEEE. V was trimmed by 3 bases and J by 0 bases, leaving 7 bases between them. Written as DNA, the CDR3 is TGTGCCAGCAGCTCTGGACTCTCCTACGAGCAGTACTTC. Residues: CASSSGLSYEQYF.

To note about this clone: Other nucleotide sequences from this sample produce the same CDR3. The genes are TRBV7-9 and TRBJ1-5; D not certain. Germline V gene lookup returns CDR1 SEHNR and CDR2 FQNEAQ (reference sequence). The CDR3 extends over 12 amino acids. The V end lost 5 bases, the J end lost 4 bases, and 6 bases lay between the germline ends. CDR3 protein: CASSLPNQPQHF. The CDR3 nucleotides are TGTGCCAGCAGCCTACCTAATCAGCCCCAGCATTTT.

The chain recombines TRBV7-9 with TRBJ1-1, with D perhaps matching TRBD1 (5 bases). CDR3 length: 14 residues. The germline V gene has CDR1 SEHNR and CDR2 FQNEAQ (reference sequence). The V and J ends lost 7 bases and 1 base respectively, with 13 bases between them. The DNA for the CDR3 is TGTGCCAGCAACTGGGGCGGGGAGAACACTGAAGCTTTCTTT. Translation gives CASNWGGENTEAFF.

The chain uses TRBV11-2 and TRBJ2-2; the match to TRBD1 covers 7 bases. Trimming cost V 8 bases and J 2 bases; bases outside gene matches: 5. The CDR3 contains 14 residues. The germline V gene encodes CDR1 SGHAT and CDR2 FQNNGV. The CDR3 bases are TGTGCCAGCCTCGGGACAGCTAACACCGGGGAGCTGTTTTTT. Translation gives CASLGTANTGELFF.

The chain joins TRBV13 to TRBJ2-7; D is undetermined. The CDR3 extends over 15 amino acids. V lost 0 bases, J lost 2 bases, and 11 bases lay in between. Germline CDR1 PRHDT, CDR2 FYEKMQ (reference sequence). The CDR3 DNA reads as TGTGCCAGCAGCTTAGGGCCGGGCGCCACCTACGAGCAGTACTTC. As protein: CASSLGPGATYEQYF. Full variable domain (remainder filled in from reference TRBV13 and TRBJ2-7): AAGVIQSPRHLIKEKRETATLKCYPIPRHDTVYWYQQGPGQDPQFLISFYEKMQSDKGSIPDRFSAQQFSDYHSELNMSSLELGDSALYFCASSLGPGATYEQYFGPGTRLTVT.

The CDR3 region has the DNA TGTGCCAGCAGCTCGGCTTCTCCCACAGATACGCAGTATTTT. Its translation: CASSSASPTDTQYF. The chain combines TRBV9 with TRBJ2-3; unclear D gene. The CDR3 loop spans 14 amino acids. Germline loops: CDR1 SGDLS, CDR2 YYNGEE. With 4 bases removed from V and 2 bases from J, the gap between germline ends came to 11 bases.

V gene TRBV9 combines with J gene TRBJ2-1; no definite D call. CDR3 length: 13 amino acids. In germline, CDR1 is SGDLS, CDR2 YYNGEE. V gave up 0 bases and J gave up 9 bases, with 10 bases separating them. The CDR3 coding sequence is TGTGCCAGCAGCGTAGTCCGCCCCGGTGAGCAGTTCTTC. Protein product: CASSVVRPGEQFF.

V and J are TRBV5-1 and TRBJ2-2; 10 positions match TRBD2. Germline trimming cut 6 bases from V and 1 base from J; bases unmatched to any gene: 6. Germline values: CDR1 SGHRS, CDR2 YFSETQ. There are 16 residues in the CDR3. CDR3 in amino acids: CASTQREGKNTGELFF. The CDR3 bases are TGCGCCAGCACCCAGCGGGAGGGAAAGAACACCGGGGAGCTGTTTTTT. Full variable domain (rest looked up from reference TRBV5-1 and TRBJ2-2): KAGVTQTPRYLIKTRGQQVTLSCSPISGHRSVSWYQQTPGQGLQFLFEYFSETQRNKGNFPGRFSGRQFSNSRSEMNVSTLELGDSALYLCASTQREGKNTGELFFGEGSRLTVL.

This rearrangement joins TRBV30 to TRBJ2-7; 10 bases line up with TRBD2. CDR3 length: 14 residues. V was pared by 1 base and J by 3 bases, with 3 bases of the junction left unmatched. Germline loops: CDR1 GTSNPN, CDR2 SVGIG (reference sequence). For the CDR3, the DNA is TGTGCCTGGAGTGAGCGGGAGGGTTACTACGAGCAGTACTTC. Translated, it gives CAWSEREGYYEQYF.

The chain links TRBV4-1 to TRBJ1-2, with a possible D match to TRBD1 (5 bases). Germline V CDR1 and CDR2: MGHRA, YSYEKL. The CDR3 is made up of 17 amino acids. V was pared by 4 bases and J by 3 bases, with 21 bases between. CDR3 in DNA: TGCGCCAGCAGCCTCCCCCGACGGGACTTTTCCTACTATGGCTACACCTTC. This sequence encodes CASSLPRRDFSYYGYTF.

For the CDR3, the DNA is TGTGCCAGCAGCCAGTCACCATACGAGCAGTACTTC. Its translation: CASSQSPYEQYF. J is TRBJ2-7 and V is TRBV14; D not certain. Deletions cut 3 bases from V and 4 bases from J, with 7 bases between. This CDR3 is built from 12 residues. Germline assignment: CDR1 SGHDN and CDR2 FVKESK.

This clone was recorded once. CDR3: CASSDKGGKNIQYF. Written as DNA, the CDR3 is TGTGCCAGCAGTGACAAAGGGGGCAAAAACATTCAGTACTTC. The V call is TRBV6-1, the J call TRBJ2-4; possibly TRBD1 for D (6 bases). The V and J ends lost 3 bases and 3 bases respectively, with 9 bases between them. CDR1 and CDR2 from the germline V gene are MNHNS and SASEGT. This CDR3 contains 14 residues.

The chain has TRBV29-1 and TRBJ2-1; D assignment may be TRBD1 or TRBD2 (6 bases each). V was cut by 0 bases and J by 6 bases, with 15 bases left in between. The length of the CDR3 is 15 residues. Germline CDR1 SQVTM, CDR2 ANQGSEA. The CDR3 sequence: CSVEDRGGPTNEQFF. In DNA form, the CDR3 reads TGCAGCGTTGAAGATAGAGGGGGGCCGACCAATGAGCAGTTCTTC.

The J gene is TRBJ2-7, the V gene TRBV27; 7 nucleotides align to TRBD1. The CDR3 loop spans 14 amino acids. Germline trimming cut 1 base from V and 5 bases from J; bases unmatched to any gene: 5. The germline CDR1 and CDR2 sequences are MNHEY and SMNVEV (reference sequence). The CDR3, as DNA: TGTGCCAGCAGTTTATGGGGACAGCAAAACGAGCAGTACTTC. Its protein product is CASSLWGQQNEQYF.

J is TRBJ2-2 and V is TRBV28; a possible D gene is TRBD2 (5 bases). V was clipped by 4 bases and J by 0 bases, with 21 bases between them. This CDR3 has 19 amino acids. Germline CDR1 and CDR2: MDHEN and SYDVKM. CDR3 sequence: CASSYTSLARGPNTGELFF. The CDR3 coding sequence is TGTGCCAGCAGTTACACTAGTCTGGCGAGAGGTCCGAACACCGGGGAGCTGTTTTTT.

The chain recombines TRBV6-1 with TRBJ2-2; the D gene is possibly TRBD2 (6 bases). CDR1 MNHNS and CDR2 SASEGT come from the germline V gene. V gave up 4 bases and J gave up 6 bases, with 6 bases separating them. This CDR3 is built from 12 residues. The CDR3 sequence is CASSGEAGELFF. The CDR3, as DNA: TGTGCCAGCAGTGGGGAGGCCGGGGAGCTGTTTTTT.

The rearrangement links TRBV11-2 to TRBJ2-1; no definite D call. Germline CDR1 and CDR2: SGHAT and FQNNGV. This CDR3 comprises 15 residues. V was trimmed by 0 bases and J by 4 bases, leaving 10 bases between them. The CDR3 nucleotides are TGTGCCAGCAGCTTAGATGGAAGTATTTACAATGAGCAGTTCTTC. This gives the protein CASSLDGSIYNEQFF.

The CDR3 sequence: CASSVYEQYF. CDR3 in DNA: TGTGCCAGCAGTGTCTACGAGCAGTACTTC. The V call is TRBV6-1, the J call TRBJ2-5; D is unresolved. The J call may be in error: the DNA end matches TRBJ2-7 better. CDR1 is MNHNS and CDR2 is SASEGT in the germline V gene. This CDR3 has 10 amino acids.

This chain joins TRBV2 and TRBJ2-1; 10 bases map to TRBD2. The CDR3 covers 16 residues. Germline V lookup: CDR1 SNHLY, CDR2 FYNNEI. The ends lost 6 bases at V and 4 bases at J; junction bases unmatched: 9. CDR3 sequence: CASSTPGTSVYNEQFF. DNA of the CDR3: TGTGCCAGCAGCACACCCGGGACTAGCGTTTACAATGAGCAGTTCTTC.

V gene TRBV6-5 combines with J gene TRBJ2-7, with TRBD1 matching over 7 bases. Per germline, CDR1 MNHEY and CDR2 SVGAGI. The CDR3 totals 16 residues. V shed 4 bases, J shed 2 bases, and the junction held 11 bases outside the gene matches. The CDR3: CASSSVKQGRPYEQYF. The CDR3, as DNA: TGTGCCAGCAGTTCCGTGAAACAGGGGCGTCCCTACGAGCAGTACTTC.

The chain recombines TRBV30 with TRBJ2-1; 12 nucleotides line up with TRBD2. Germline lookup yields CDR1 GTSNPN and CDR2 SVGIG (reference sequence). With 2 bases clipped from V and 8 bases from J, the junction kept 19 bases outside the gene matches. This CDR3 comprises 19 residues. This CDR3 reads CAWSFSASGRAILVDEQFF. The CDR3 DNA follows: TGTGCCTGGAGTTTTTCCGCTAGCGGGAGGGCCATATTAGTAGATGAGCAGTTCTTC.